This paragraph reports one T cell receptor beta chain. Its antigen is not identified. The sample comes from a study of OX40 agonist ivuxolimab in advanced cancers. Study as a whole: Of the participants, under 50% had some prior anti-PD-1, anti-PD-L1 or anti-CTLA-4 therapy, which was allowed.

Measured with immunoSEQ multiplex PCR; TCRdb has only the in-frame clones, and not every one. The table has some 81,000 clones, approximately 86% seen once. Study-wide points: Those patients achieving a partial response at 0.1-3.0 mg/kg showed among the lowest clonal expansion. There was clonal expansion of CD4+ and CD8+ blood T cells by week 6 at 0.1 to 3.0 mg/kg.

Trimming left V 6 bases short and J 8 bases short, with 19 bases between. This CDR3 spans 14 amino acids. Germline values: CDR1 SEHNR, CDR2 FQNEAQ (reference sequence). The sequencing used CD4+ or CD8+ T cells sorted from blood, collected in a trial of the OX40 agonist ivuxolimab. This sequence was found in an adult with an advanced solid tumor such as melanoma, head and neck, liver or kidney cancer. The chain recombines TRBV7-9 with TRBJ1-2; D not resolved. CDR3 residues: CASSHSGGIEGYTF. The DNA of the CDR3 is TGTGCCAGCAGTCACTCGGGCGGAATTGAAGGCTACACCTTC.